Each of the 14 T cell receptor beta chains below was sequenced from the same sample in a study of T-cell memory formation after mild COVID-19. TCRdb reanalysed the 5' RACE reads using MiXCR and keeps one entry per CDR3 protein. The sample holds fewer than 150,000 distinct CDR3 sequences; 15% to 20% are singletons and the top ten take 5.2%. The specimen sequenced was PBMCs or a T cell subset sorted from them (not recorded which). These TCRs come from a man between 18 and 35 years old who had mild COVID-19 (a few samples of this study predate the infection). Cell type and time point are not known.

The chain joins TRBV6-5 to TRBJ2-1; 12 bases fit TRBD2. Germline loops: CDR1 MNHEY, CDR2 SVGAGI. CDR3 size: 15 residues. With V trimmed by 4 bases and J by 5 bases, 3 bases remained unmatched. The CDR3 DNA reads as TGTGCCAGCAGTTCTAGCGGGAGGGCCAACAATGAGCAGTTCTTC. This sequence encodes CASSSSGRANNEQFF.

V gene TRBV28 combines with J gene TRBJ2-4, with unresolved D. V dropped 2 bases and J dropped 2 bases, with 10 bases sitting between them. Germline lookup yields CDR1 MDHEN and CDR2 SYDVKM. The CDR3 runs 15 residues. In nucleotides, the CDR3 is TGTGCCAGCAGTTTAAGACATATGACCAAAAACATTCAGTACTTC. As protein: CASSLRHMTKNIQYF.

The V call is TRBV11-2, the J call TRBJ1-2; a possible D gene is TRBD1 (5 bases). V lost 2 bases to trimming and J lost 7 bases, with 14 bases between them. The CDR3 consists of 14 residues. Germline values: CDR1 SGHAT, CDR2 FQNNGV. CDR3 residues: CASSLNQGTGGYTF. The CDR3 region has the DNA TGTGCCAGCAGCTTAAATCAAGGGACGGGTGGCTACACCTTC.

Only a few counts were recorded for this clonotype. The chain uses TRBV5-4 and TRBJ2-4; D call uncertain. The germline V gene encodes CDR1 SGHNT and CDR2 YYREEE (reference sequence). This CDR3 region has 14 residues. The germline V and J ends were trimmed by 3 bases and 8 bases, with 15 bases remaining between them. CDR3 nucleotide sequence: TGTGCCAGCAGCTCCCCGGTCCTAGGCGACATTCAGTACTTC. Its protein is CASSSPVLGDIQYF.

The chain joins TRBV7-2 to TRBJ2-3; maybe TRBD2 (5 bases). The CDR3 extends over 13 amino acids. Germline loops: CDR1 SGHTA, CDR2 FQGNSA. The ends were cut back, 5 bases at V and 4 bases at J, with 10 bases in the middle. The CDR3 DNA reads TGTGCCAGCAGCGGGGAGCGATCAGATACGCAGTATTTT. Encoded protein: CASSGERSDTQYF.

The V call is TRBV3-1, the J call TRBJ2-3; D gene unclear. Trimming cost V 6 bases and J 1 base, with 8 bases left between them. This CDR3 has 13 amino acids. Germline V gene data show CDR1 as LGHDT and CDR2 as YNNKEL (reference sequence). CDR3 protein: CASRPPGTDTQYF. Here the CDR3 DNA reads TGTGCCAGCAGACCCCCCGGCACAGATACGCAGTATTTT.

The CDR3 bases are TGCGCCAGCAGCTTCGTTGAGCGGCCCCAGCATTTT. Translated: CASSFVERPQHF. The J gene is TRBJ1-5, the V gene TRBV5-1; D is ambiguous. Germline V lookup: CDR1 SGHRS, CDR2 YFSETQ. With 2 bases removed from V and 9 bases from J, the gap between germline ends came to 9 bases. CDR3 length equals 12 residues.

This clonotype was seen only a few times. This chain connects TRBV6-2 or TRBV6-3 to TRBJ1-1; D gene unclear. The CDR3 extends over 13 amino acids. Germline CDR1 is MNHEY and CDR2 is SVGEGT. Trimming removed 3 bases at V and 5 bases at J, with 10 bases between. CDR3 nucleotide sequence: TGTGCCAGCAGTTATGGGCGGACGACTGAAGCTTTCTTT. This sequence encodes CASSYGRTTEAFF.

This clonotype was detected only a few times. The chain combines TRBV20-1 with TRBJ2-1; 10 bases are a match to TRBD2. This CDR3 region has 14 residues. Germline V gene sequence: CDR1 DFQATT, CDR2 SNEGSKA (reference sequence). V was clipped by 4 bases and J by 2 bases; unmatched bases: 2. CDR3 DNA sequence: TGCAGTGCTAACCTAGCGGGGGCCTACAATGAGCAGTTCTTC. Translation gives CSANLAGAYNEQFF.

The chain employs TRBV7-2 and TRBJ1-2, with a possible D match to TRBD1 (6 bases). Germline V CDR1 and CDR2: SGHTA, FQGNSA. This CDR3 comprises 14 residues. V lost 1 base to trimming and J lost 4 bases, with 10 bases between them. The CDR3 bases are TGTGCCAGCAGCTTAGAAGCAGGGGTCTATGGCTACACCTTC. This codes for CASSLEAGVYGYTF.

The chain couples TRBV13 to TRBJ2-5; 9 nucleotides align to TRBD2. Trimming removed 3 bases from V and 5 bases from J; junction bases left unmatched: 7. The CDR3 covers 15 residues. Germline V gene sequence: CDR1 PRHDT, CDR2 FYEKMQ (reference sequence). The DNA of the CDR3 is TGTGCCAGCAGCTTCGAGCGGGGGGCCGCTGAGACCCAGTACTTC. Protein: CASSFERGAAETQYF. Complete variable domain (other parts from reference TRBV13 and TRBJ2-5): AAGVIQSPRHLIKEKRETATLKCYPIPRHDTVYWYQQGPGQDPQFLISFYEKMQSDKGSIPDRFSAQQFSDYHSELNMSSLELGDSALYFCASSFERGAAETQYFGPGTRLLVL.

This clonotype appeared a few times. The rearrangement links TRBV5-4 to TRBJ2-3; TRBD2 matches at 10 bases. Unmatched junction bases numbered 10, after V lost 3 bases and J lost 6 bases. The CDR3 runs 16 residues. Germline V gene lookup returns CDR1 SGHNT and CDR2 YYREEE (reference sequence). The CDR3 DNA follows: TGTGCCAGCAGCTCTGGAGCGGGGGGGATTTTCGATACGCAGTATTTT. This gives the protein CASSSGAGGIFDTQYF.

The chain joins TRBV4-2 to TRBJ2-4, with D hard to call. This CDR3 has 13 residues. The germline gives CDR1 LGHNA, CDR2 YNFKEQ. V was trimmed by 0 bases and J by 5 bases, leaving 5 bases between them. The CDR3 nucleotides are TGTGCCAGCAGCCAAGATCAGGAAAACATTCAGTACTTC. This gives the protein CASSQDQENIQYF.

This clonotype has just a few counts. V usage is TRBV5-1 and J usage is TRBJ2-7; D is unresolved. V was cut by 4 bases and J by 5 bases, with 10 bases left in between. The CDR3 runs to 12 residues. Germline lookup yields CDR1 SGHRS and CDR2 YFSETQ. The CDR3 sequence: CASSNQTNEQYF. CDR3 sequence (DNA): TGCGCCAGCAGCAATCAAACCAACGAGCAGTACTTC.